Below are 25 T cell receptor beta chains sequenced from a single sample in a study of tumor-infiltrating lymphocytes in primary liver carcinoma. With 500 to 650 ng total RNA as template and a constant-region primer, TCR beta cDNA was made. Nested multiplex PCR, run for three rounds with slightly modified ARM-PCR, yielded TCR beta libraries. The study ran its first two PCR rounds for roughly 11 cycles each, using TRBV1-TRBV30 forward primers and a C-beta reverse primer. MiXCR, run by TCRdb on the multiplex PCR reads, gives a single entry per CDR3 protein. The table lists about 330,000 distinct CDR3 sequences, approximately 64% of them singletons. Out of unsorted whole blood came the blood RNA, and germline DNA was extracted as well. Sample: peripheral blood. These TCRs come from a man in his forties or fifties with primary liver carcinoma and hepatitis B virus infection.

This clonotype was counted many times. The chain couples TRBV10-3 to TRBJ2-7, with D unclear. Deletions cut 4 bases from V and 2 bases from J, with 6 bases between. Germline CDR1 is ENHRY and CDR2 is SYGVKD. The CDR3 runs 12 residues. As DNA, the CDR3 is TGTGCCATCAGTGGGTCCACCTACGAGCAGTACTTC. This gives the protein CAISGSTYEQYF.

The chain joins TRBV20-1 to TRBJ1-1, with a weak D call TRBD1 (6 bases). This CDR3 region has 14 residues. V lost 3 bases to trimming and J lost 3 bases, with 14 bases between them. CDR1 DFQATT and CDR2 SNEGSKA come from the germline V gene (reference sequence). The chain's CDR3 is CSARSGTTYTEAFF. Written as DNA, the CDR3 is TGCAGTGCTAGGTCCGGGACAACCTACACTGAAGCTTTCTTT.

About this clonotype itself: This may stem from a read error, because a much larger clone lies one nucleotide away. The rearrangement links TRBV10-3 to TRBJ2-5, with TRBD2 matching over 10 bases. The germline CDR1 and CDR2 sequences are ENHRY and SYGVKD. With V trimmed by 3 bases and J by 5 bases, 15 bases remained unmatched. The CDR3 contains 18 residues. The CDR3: CAISESAAGGTYSETQYF. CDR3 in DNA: TGTGCCATCAGTGAATCGGCAGCGGGAGGGACCTATTCGGAGACCCAGTACTTC.

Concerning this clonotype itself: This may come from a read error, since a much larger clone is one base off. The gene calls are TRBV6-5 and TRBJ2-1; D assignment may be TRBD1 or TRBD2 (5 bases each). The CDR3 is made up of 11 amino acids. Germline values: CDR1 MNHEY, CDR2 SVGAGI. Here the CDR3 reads CGSSYWGEQFF. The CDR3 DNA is TGTGGCAGCAGTTACTGGGGGGAGCAGTTCTTC.

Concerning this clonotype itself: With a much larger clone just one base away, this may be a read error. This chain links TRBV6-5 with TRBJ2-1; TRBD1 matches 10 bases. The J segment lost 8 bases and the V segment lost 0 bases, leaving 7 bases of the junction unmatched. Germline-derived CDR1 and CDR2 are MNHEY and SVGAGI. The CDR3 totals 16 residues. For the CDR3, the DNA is TGTGCCAGCAGTTACTCGACCGGGACAGGGGTCTATGAGCAGTTCTTC. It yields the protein CASSYSTGTGVYEQFF.

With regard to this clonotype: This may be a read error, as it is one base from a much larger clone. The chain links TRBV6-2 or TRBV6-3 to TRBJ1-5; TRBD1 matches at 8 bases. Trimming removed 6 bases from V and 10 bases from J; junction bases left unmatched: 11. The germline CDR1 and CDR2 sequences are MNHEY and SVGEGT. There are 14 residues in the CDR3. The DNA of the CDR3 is TGTGCCAGCAGCCCAGGGGGCGGGGGTCATCCCCAGCATTTT. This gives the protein CASSPGGGGHPQHF.

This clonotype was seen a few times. The CDR3 DNA is TGTGCCAGCGGAACAGGGACTAACTATGGCTACACCTTC. Amino acids: CASGTGTNYGYTF. V and J are TRBV28 and TRBJ1-2; TRBD1 is a possible D gene (6 bases). Trimming left V 8 bases short and J 0 bases short, with 10 bases between. Looked up from germline, CDR1 is MDHEN and CDR2 is SYDVKM. CDR3 size: 13 residues.

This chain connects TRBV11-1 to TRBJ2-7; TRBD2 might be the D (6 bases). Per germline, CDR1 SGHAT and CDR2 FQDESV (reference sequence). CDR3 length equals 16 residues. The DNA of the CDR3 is TGTACCACCAGCTTAACAACCGGGAGATCAACGGGCGAGCAGTACTTC. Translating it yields CTTSLTTGRSTGEQYF.

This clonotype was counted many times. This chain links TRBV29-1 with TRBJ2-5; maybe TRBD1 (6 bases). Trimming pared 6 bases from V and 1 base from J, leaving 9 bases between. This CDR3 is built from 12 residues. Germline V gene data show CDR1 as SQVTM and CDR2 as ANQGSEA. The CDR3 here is CSVRDTQETQYF. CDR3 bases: TGCAGCGTCCGGGACACCCAAGAGACCCAGTACTTC.

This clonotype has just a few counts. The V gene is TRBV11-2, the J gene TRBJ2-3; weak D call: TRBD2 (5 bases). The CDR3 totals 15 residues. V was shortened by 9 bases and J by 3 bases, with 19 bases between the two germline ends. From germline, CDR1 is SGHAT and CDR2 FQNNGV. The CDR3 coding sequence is TGTGCCAGTAGCCCCCGCACAACGGGAACAGATACGCAGTATTTT. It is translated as CASSPRTTGTDTQYF.

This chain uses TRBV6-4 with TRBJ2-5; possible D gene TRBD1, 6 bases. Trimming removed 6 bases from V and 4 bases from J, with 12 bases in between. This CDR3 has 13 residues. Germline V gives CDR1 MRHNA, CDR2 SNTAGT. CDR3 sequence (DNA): TGTGCCAGCAGCACAGGGCCTGGAGAGACCCAGTACTTC. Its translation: CASSTGPGETQYF.

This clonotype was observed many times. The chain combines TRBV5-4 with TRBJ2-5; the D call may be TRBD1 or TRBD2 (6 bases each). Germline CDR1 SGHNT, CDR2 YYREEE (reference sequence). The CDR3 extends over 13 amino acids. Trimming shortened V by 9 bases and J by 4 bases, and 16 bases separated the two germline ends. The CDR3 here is CATQGQGGETQYF. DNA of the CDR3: TGTGCCACCCAGGGGCAGGGAGGAGAGACCCAGTACTTC. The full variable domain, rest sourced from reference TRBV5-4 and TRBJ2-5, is ETGVTQSPTHLIKTRGQQVTLRCSSQSGHNTVSWYQQALGQGPQFIFQYYREEENGRGNFPPRFSGLQFPNYSSELNVNALELDDSALYLCATQGQGGETQYFGPGTRLLVL.

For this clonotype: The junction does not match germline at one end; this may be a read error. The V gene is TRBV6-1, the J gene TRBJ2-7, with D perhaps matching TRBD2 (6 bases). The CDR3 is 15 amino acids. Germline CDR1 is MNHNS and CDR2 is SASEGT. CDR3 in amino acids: CVSSELPGLKGEQYF. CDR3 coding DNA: TGTGTCAGCAGTGAACTTCCGGGACTTAAAGGCGAGCAGTACTTC.

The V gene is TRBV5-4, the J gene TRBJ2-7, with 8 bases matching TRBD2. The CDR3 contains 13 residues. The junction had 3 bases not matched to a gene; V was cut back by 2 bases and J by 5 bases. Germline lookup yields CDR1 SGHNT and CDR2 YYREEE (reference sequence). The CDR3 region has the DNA TGTGCCAGCAGCTTTGGACTAGCCAACGAGCAGTACTTC. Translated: CASSFGLANEQYF.

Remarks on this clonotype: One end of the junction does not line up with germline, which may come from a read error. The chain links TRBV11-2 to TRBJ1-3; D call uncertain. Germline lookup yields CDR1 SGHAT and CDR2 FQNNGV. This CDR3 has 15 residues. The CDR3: CASSLDVGFGDTIYF. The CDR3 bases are TGTGCCAGTAGCTTAGATGTAGGATTTGGAGACACCATATATTTT. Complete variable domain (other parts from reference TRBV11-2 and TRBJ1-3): EAGVAQSPRYKIIEKRQSVAFWCNPISGHATLYWYQQILGQGPKLLIQFQNNGVVDDSQLPKDRFSAERLKGVDSTLKIQPAKLEDSAVYLCASSLDVGFGDTIYFGEGSWLTVV.

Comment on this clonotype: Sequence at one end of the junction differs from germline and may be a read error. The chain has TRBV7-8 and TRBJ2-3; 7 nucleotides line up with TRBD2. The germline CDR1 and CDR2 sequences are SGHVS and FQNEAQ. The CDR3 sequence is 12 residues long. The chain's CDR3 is CATLADTNTQYF. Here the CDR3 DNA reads TGTGCCACCCTAGCGGACACAAATACGCAGTATTTT.

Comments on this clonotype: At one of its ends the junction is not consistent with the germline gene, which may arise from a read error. CDR3 residues: CASSRRGKTGELLF. CDR3 bases: TGTGCCAGCAGCCGCAGGGGGAAAACCGGGGAGCTGCTTTTT. This sequence joins TRBV11-2 and TRBJ2-2, with 7 positions matching TRBD1. Per the germline V gene, CDR1 is SGHAT and CDR2 is FQNNGV. The CDR3 contains 14 residues.

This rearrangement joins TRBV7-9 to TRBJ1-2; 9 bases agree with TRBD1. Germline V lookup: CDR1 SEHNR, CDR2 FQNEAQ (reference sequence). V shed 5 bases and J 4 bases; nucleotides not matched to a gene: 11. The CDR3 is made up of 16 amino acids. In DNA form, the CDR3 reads TGTGCCAGCAGCGTTGCCCCGGACAGGGGAGGCTATGGCTACACCTTC. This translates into CASSVAPDRGGYGYTF.

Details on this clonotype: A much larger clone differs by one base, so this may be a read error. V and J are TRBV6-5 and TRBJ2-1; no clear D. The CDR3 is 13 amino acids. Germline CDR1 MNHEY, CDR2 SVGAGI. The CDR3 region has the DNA TGTGCCAGCAGTTACACGGTGTACAATGTGCAGTTCTTC. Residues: CASSYTVYNVQFF.

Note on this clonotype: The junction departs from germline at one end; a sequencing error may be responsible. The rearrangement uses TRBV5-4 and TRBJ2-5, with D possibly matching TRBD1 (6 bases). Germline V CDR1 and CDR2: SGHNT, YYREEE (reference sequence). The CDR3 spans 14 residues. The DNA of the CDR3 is TGTGCCAGCAGCCCGGACAGTGCCTCGGAGACCCAGTGCTTC. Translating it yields CASSPDSASETQCF.

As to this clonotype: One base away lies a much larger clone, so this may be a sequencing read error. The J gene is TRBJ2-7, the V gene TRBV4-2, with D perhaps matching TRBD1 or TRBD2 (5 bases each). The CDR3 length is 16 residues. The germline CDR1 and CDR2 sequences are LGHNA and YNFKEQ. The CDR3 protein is CASSRQSRDASYEQYF. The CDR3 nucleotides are TGCGCCAGCAGCCGCCAGAGCCGGGACGCCTCCTACGAGCAGTACTTC.

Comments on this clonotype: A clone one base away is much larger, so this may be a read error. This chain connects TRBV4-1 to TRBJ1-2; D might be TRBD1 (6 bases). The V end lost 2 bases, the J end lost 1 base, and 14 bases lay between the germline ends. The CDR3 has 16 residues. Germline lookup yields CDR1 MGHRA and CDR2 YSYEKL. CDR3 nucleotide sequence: TGCGCCAGCAGCCAATCGCGGACAGTGAATAACTATGGCTACACCTTC. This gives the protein CASSQSRTVNNYGYTF.

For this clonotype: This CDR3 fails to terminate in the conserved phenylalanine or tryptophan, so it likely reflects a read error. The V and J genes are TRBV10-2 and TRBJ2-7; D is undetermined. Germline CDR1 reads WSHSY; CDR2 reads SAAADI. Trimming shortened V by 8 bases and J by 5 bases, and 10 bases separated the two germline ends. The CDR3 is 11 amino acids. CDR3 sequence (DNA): TGCGCCAGCGGGTCTGCCAACGAGCAGTACTTA. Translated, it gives CASGSANEQYL.

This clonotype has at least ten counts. The CDR3, as DNA: TGTGCCACACGACCGGGAACGGGACAAGAGACCCAGTACTTC. Its translation is CATRPGTGQETQYF. The V gene is TRBV10-3, the J gene TRBJ2-5, with D perhaps matching TRBD2 (5 bases). CDR1 is ENHRY and CDR2 is SYGVKD in the germline V gene. With 10 bases removed from V and 2 bases from J, the gap between germline ends came to 17 bases. This CDR3 comprises 14 residues.

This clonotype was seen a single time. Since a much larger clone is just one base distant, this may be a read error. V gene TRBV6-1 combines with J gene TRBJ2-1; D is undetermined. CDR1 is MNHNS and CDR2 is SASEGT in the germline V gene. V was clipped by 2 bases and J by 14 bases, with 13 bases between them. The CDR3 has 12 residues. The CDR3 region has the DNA TGTGCCAGCAGTGAAACGGCGTTGGGGAAGTTCTTC. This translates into CASSETALGKFF.